The rows below give T cell receptor beta chains drawn from one sample of a study of Ad26.COV2.S vaccination and SARS-CoV-2 variants. Here immunoSEQ multiplex PCR was the method, and the copy in TCRdb shows in-frame clones only, minus some. In the table there are around 240,000 clones, 70% to 90% of which are singletons. The sequences come from peripheral blood, collected in a trial of Ad26.COV2.S vaccine versus placebo. All receptors come from a person between 18 and 65 years old who received the Ad26.COV2.S COVID-19 vaccine or a placebo. CDR3s include the opening cysteine and the closing phenylalanine or tryptophan. A D gene is named only where the DNA matches it firmly. Clone size is stated in some rows and not others, as once, few, many or a class when expanded.

V	J	size	D	CDR3	DNA
TRBV2	TRBJ2-5	NA	NA	CASSEVETQYF	TGTGCCAGCAGTGAAGTGGAGACCCAGTACTTC
TRBV5-4	TRBJ2-2	few	TRBD2	CASSAGLAGATGELFF	TGTGCCAGCAGCGCTGGACTAGCGGGGGCAACCGGGGAGCTGTTTTTT
TRBV27	TRBJ2-7	NA	NA	CASSLGWVSVYEQYF	TGTGCCAGCAGTTTAGGGTGGGTGTCCGTGTACGAGCAGTACTTC
TRBV6-1	TRBJ2-1	NA	NA	CASSETAWGAGAAYNEQFF	TGTGCCAGCAGTGAAACCGCCTGGGGGGCGGGAGCAGCCTACAATGAGCAGTTCTTC
TRBV6-4	TRBJ2-3	NA	NA	CASSVSGPTDTQYF	TGTGCCAGCAGTGTTAGCGGACCCACAGATACGCAGTATTTT
TRBV5-4	TRBJ2-1	NA	TRBD2	CASSRAGGPGNEQFF	TGTGCCAGCAGCCGAGCGGGGGGGCCGGGGAATGAGCAGTTCTTC
TRBV11-2	TRBJ2-6	NA	NA	CASSQGGSGANVLTF	TGTGCCAGCAGCCAGGGGGGTTCCGGGGCCAACGTCCTGACTTTC
TRBV5-1	TRBJ2-7	NA	TRBD2	CASRASGSYEQYF	TGCGCCAGCAGGGCTAGCGGCTCCTACGAGCAGTACTTC
TRBV12-5	TRBJ2-2	NA	TRBD2	CASGFWGGSPGELFF	TGTGCTAGTGGTTTCTGGGGGGGGTCCCCCGGGGAGCTGTTTTTT
TRBV5-8	TRBJ2-5	NA	TRBD1	CASSFSGQGSQYF	TGTGCCAGCAGCTTCTCGGGACAGGGGTCCCAGTACTTC
TRBV5-1	TRBJ1-4	NA	NA	CASSLDPGESNEKLFF	TGCGCCAGCAGCTTGGACCCAGGGGAGTCTAATGAAAAACTGTTTTTT
TRBV29-1	TRBJ1-3	NA	TRBD1	CSVTTGGFGNTIYF	TGCAGCGTGACGACAGGGGGTTTTGGAAACACCATATATTTT
TRBV2	TRBJ2-7	NA	TRBD1	CASSGRDREAEQYF	TGTGCCAGCAGTGGACGGGACAGGGAGGCCGAGCAGTACTTC
TRBV14	TRBJ1-3	NA	TRBD1	CASSLLQGFNTIYF	TGTGCCAGCAGCCTTTTACAGGGGTTCAACACCATATATTTT